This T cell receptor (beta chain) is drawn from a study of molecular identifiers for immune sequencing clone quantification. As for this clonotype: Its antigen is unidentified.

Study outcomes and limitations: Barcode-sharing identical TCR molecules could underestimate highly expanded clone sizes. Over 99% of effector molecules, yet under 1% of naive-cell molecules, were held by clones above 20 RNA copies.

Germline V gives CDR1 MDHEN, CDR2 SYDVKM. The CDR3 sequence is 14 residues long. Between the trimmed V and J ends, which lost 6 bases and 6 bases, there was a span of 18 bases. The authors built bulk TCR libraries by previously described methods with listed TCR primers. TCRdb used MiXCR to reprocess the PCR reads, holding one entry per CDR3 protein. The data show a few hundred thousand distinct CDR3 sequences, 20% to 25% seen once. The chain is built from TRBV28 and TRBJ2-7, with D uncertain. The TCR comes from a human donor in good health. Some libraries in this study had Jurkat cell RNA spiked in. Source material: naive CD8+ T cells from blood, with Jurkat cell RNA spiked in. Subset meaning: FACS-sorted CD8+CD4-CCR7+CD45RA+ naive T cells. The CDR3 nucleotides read TGTGCCAGCAGATCACGGGCAGCGATCTGCGAGCAGTACTTC. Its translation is CASRSRAAICEQYF.